These T cell receptor beta chains were read from a single sample in a study of T cells after yellow fever vaccination. Via MiXCR, TCRdb re-called the 5' RACE reads, giving one row per CDR3 protein. The sample holds more than 350,000 distinct CDR3 sequences; approximately 10% are singletons and the top ten take 15% to 20%. The sample in question was PBMCs, obtained on the day of the first yellow fever vaccination. These receptors originate from a man aged 18 to 29 who received the YFV17D yellow fever vaccine. Each CDR3 is given with its conserved first and last residue. D genes are given only for firm matches. Where a row states a size, it is once, few, many or the class of an expanded clone; other rows omit it.

V gene	J gene	clone size	D gene	CDR3 protein	CDR3 DNA
TRBV7-9	TRBJ1-5	many	TRBD1	CASSSVPRGQRSNQPQHF	TGTGCCAGCAGCTCTGTCCCCAGGGGGCAACGGAGCAATCAGCCCCAGCATTTT
TRBV4-1	TRBJ1-2	.	.	CASSQLLPGDANYGYTF	TGCGCCAGCAGCCAATTACTACCGGGAGATGCTAACTATGGCTACACCTTC
TRBV7-3	TRBJ2-2	.	.	CASSLPSGNPGELFF	TGTGCCAGCAGCCTCCCATCCGGGAACCCAGGGGAGCTGTTTTTT
TRBV5-1	TRBJ2-3	.	TRBD1	CASSPGTGPDTQYF	TGCGCCAGCAGCCCAGGGACAGGGCCGGATACGCAGTATTTT
TRBV29-1	TRBJ2-7	.	TRBD2	CSASSGGPIDEQYF	TGCAGCGCCTCGAGCGGGGGGCCAATAGACGAGCAGTACTTC
TRBV6-1	TRBJ2-5	.	.	CASRRMEGYETQYF	TGTGCCAGCAGACGCATGGAAGGGTACGAGACCCAGTACTTC
TRBV18	TRBJ2-5	.	.	CASSPVAAGYQETQYF	TGTGCCAGCTCACCGGTCGCCGCCGGGTACCAAGAGACCCAGTACTTC
TRBV27	TRBJ1-1	.	TRBD1	CASSLRNRQGATLNTEAFF	TGTGCCAGCAGTTTGAGGAACCGACAGGGGGCTACTCTGAACACTGAAGCTTTCTTT
TRBV4-2	TRBJ2-5	few	TRBD2	CASSVGGAQETQYF	TGTGCCAGCAGCGTCGGGGGGGCCCAAGAGACCCAGTACTTC
TRBV18	TRBJ2-7	once	.	CASSPRWPEQYF	TGTGCCAGCTCACCAAGGTGGCCCGAGCAGTACTTC
TRBV7-3	TRBJ1-6	.	TRBD1	CASSVDRGQALHF	TGTGCCAGCAGCGTAGACAGGGGTCAAGCCCTCCACTTT
TRBV9	TRBJ1-6	.	.	CASSGRGALNSPLHF	TGTGCCAGCAGCGGCCGGGGGGCGCTTAATTCACCCCTCCACTTT
TRBV28	TRBJ1-5	few	.	CASSLFTNQPQHF	TGTGCCAGCAGTTTATTCACAAATCAGCCCCAGCATTTT
TRBV10-1	TRBJ2-3	.	.	CASSDVSTDTQYF	TGCGCCAGCAGTGACGTTTCCACAGATACGCAGTATTTT
TRBV3-1	TRBJ2-3	many	TRBD2	CASSQDGGGGSTQYF	TGTGCCAGCAGCCAAGATGGCGGAGGCGGGAGTACGCAGTATTTT
TRBV5-4	TRBJ1-1	few	.	CASSLIGTMNTEAFF	TGTGCCAGCAGCTTGATAGGGACCATGAACACTGAAGCTTTCTTT